This TCR beta chain was obtained from a study of CD4 T cells in relation to SARS-CoV-2 and coronaviruses. As to this clone: Its antigen remains unidentified.

Findings and limits, study-wide: Monoreactive clones expanded significantly more to SARS-CoV-2 than crossreactive clones did.

The germline V and J ends were trimmed by 6 bases and 3 bases, with 13 bases remaining between them. This CDR3 contains 13 residues. Germline-derived CDR1 and CDR2 are GTSNPN and SVGIG (reference sequence). Survey-level TCR-beta sequencing used DNA from CEF-cultured naive and memory CD4+ T cells. Assay used: immunoSEQ multiplex PCR; TCRdb lists only in-frame clones, some missing. This table has some 43,000 clones, over 75% appearing once. The sample taken for sequencing was naive CD4+ T cells from PBMCs, cultured in vitro. Subset here: naive CD4+ T cells isolated by negative enrichment. The source is an adult with COVID-19. This sequence joins TRBV30 and TRBJ2-3; tentatively, D is TRBD1 (5 bases). CDR3 nucleotide sequence: TGTGCCTGCAGGGATTCCGGAACAGATACGCAGTATTTT. Protein product: CACRDSGTDTQYF.